This TCR beta chain was identified during a study of PD-1 blockade in classical Hodgkin lymphoma. Repertoires were generated with immunoSEQ multiplex PCR, while TCRdb's copy carries only in-frame clones and drops some. The table has 95,000 to 100,000 clones, around 89% seen once; the top ten hold 5% to 7.5%. Germline-derived CDR1 and CDR2 are SGHRS and YFSETQ. V was shortened by 0 bases and J by 5 bases, with 11 bases between the two germline ends. The CDR3 is made up of 14 amino acids. Every single patient, without exception, relapsed after autologous stem cell transplantation, and brentuximab vedotin exposure varied. Classifying best responses yielded complete response, partial response or progressive disease. Study-level points and caveats: Patients newly diagnosed and complete responders had comparable baseline diversity. CD4+ TCR diversity rose significantly by C4D1, and CD8+ TCR diversity did not. At baseline, newly diagnosed patients reportedly showed less TCR diversity than healthy donors.

With respect to this clone: As yet, its antigen is unknown.

This chain connects TRBV5-1 to TRBJ1-1, with D hard to call. The origin of this receptor is a human donor with classical Hodgkin lymphoma. This specimen consisted of peripheral blood mononuclear cells (PBMCs), obtained before the second cycle of nivolumab. CDR3 amino acids: CASSLGVARTEAFF. CDR3 DNA: TGCGCCAGCAGCTTGGGTGTTGCGCGAACTGAAGCTTTCTTT.